The sequence of this T cell receptor beta chain was determined in a study of tumor-infiltrating lymphocytes in primary liver carcinoma. Study-wide context: Aged between 30 and 69 years, the patients were men and women.

Concerning this clonotype: The antigen remains unidentified. Mismatch with germline at one junction end may stem from a read error.

The template, roughly 0.45 ug total RNA, yielded TCR beta cDNA made with a constant-region primer. Libraries covering TCR beta were generated through three nested multiplex PCR rounds (using a slightly modified ARM-PCR). TCRdb passed the multiplex PCR reads through MiXCR, listing each CDR3 protein once. The sample holds around 70,000 distinct CDR3 sequences, 60% to 75% seen once. Notes on the study in general: Tumor region pairs showed greater overlap than either tumor-adjacent or tumor-blood pairs did.

The study co-extracted DNA and RNA from around 20-30 mg of unsorted bulk tissue. Tumor samples each held over 90% viable tumor cells. Input material: liver tumor tissue from sampling region 4. Subset reported: tumor region T4, right-lateral pole. The TCR was taken from a man aged 35 to 55 with primary liver carcinoma and hepatitis B virus infection.

This CDR3 reads CASSLVGRSSYEQNF. Written as DNA, the CDR3 is TGTGCCAGCAGTTTAGTGGGGAGGAGCTCCTACGAGCAGAACTTC. This chain joins TRBV11-2 and TRBJ2-7; TRBD2 is a possible D gene (6 bases). The CDR3 is 15 residues long. The germline V gene encodes CDR1 SGHAT and CDR2 FQNNGV.